This T cell receptor (beta chain) came from a study of shared T cell receptors in the human thymus. Generated by immunoSEQ multiplex PCR, the TCRdb table keeps only in-frame clones and is missing some. Seen here are 700,000 to 750,000 clones, around 85% observed once, and the top ten hold around 0.0094%. CDR1 and CDR2 (germline): SGHNT, YYREEE (reference sequence). Trimming cost V 1 base and J 0 bases, with 6 bases left between them. The CDR3 covers 14 residues. Separately, the same data were catalogued under a study of human thymus T cells. This second study notes: Resections removed during corrective heart surgery provided the thymus tissue used. Thymic and blood repertoires appeared to show biased V and J gene usage. Thymic TCR repertoires of unrelated people reportedly overlapped highly.

This receptor was identified in a girl under two years old with a congenital heart defect. Sequenced: thymocytes. This chain links TRBV5-4 with TRBJ2-3; no clear D gene. CDR3: CASSLSRSTDTQYF. The CDR3 region has the DNA TGTGCCAGCAGCTTGTCCAGGAGCACAGATACGCAGTATTTT. Supplemented by reference TRBV5-4 and TRBJ2-3, the full variable domain reads ETGVTQSPTHLIKTRGQQVTLRCSSQSGHNTVSWYQQALGQGPQFIFQYYREEENGRGNFPPRFSGLQFPNYSSELNVNALELDDSALYLCASSLSRSTDTQYFGPGTRLTVL.